Listed below are T cell receptor beta chains from one sample, sequenced in a study of radiotherapy plus CTLA-4 blockade in lung cancer. Measured with immunoSEQ multiplex PCR; TCRdb has only the in-frame clones, and not every one. This sample has tens of thousands of clones; roughly 77% occur once, and the top ten carry 4.4%. Sample: peripheral blood, taken from a patient treated with radiotherapy plus ipilimumab. The receptors here all came from a human donor with non-small cell lung cancer who had a complete response to radiotherapy plus ipilimumab. CDR3s include the opening cysteine and the closing phenylalanine or tryptophan. A D gene is named only where the DNA matches it firmly. Clone size is stated in some rows and not others, as once, few, many or a class when expanded.

J	V	D	size	CDR3	DNA
TRBJ2-7	TRBV2	.	few	CASSEKSPHSYEQYF	TGTGCCAGCAGTGAAAAGTCCCCCCACAGTTACGAGCAGTACTTC
TRBJ1-1	TRBV6-5	.	.	CASREDFGSTEAFF	TGTGCCAGCAGGGAAGACTTTGGAAGTACTGAAGCTTTCTTT
TRBJ1-2	TRBV5-8	.	.	CASSSPWGAEGYTF	TGTGCCAGCAGCTCGCCGTGGGGGGCTGAGGGCTACACCTTC
TRBJ2-7	TRBV5-1	.	.	CASSEAPWASYEQYF	TGCGCCAGCTCGGAAGCCCCCTGGGCATCCTACGAGCAGTACTTC
TRBJ1-2	TRBV19	TRBD1	few	CASRGQQGAIVGYTF	TGTGCCAGTAGGGGCCAACAGGGGGCAATCGTTGGCTACACCTTC
TRBJ1-2	TRBV19	.	.	CASSIWQTYTNYGYTF	TGTGCCAGTAGTATCTGGCAGACCTATACAAACTATGGCTACACCTTC
TRBJ2-2	TRBV7-9	.	.	CASSLGAELFF	TGTGCCAGCAGCTTAGGCGCGGAGCTGTTTTTT
TRBJ1-1	TRBV19	.	.	CASSVLALSTEAFF	TGTGCCAGTAGTGTTCTGGCTCTTAGCACTGAAGCTTTCTTT
TRBJ2-7	TRBV15	.	.	CATSRDAQGYEQYF	TGTGCCACCAGCAGAGATGCGCAGGGGTACGAGCAGTACTTC
TRBJ2-4	TRBV19	TRBD1	.	CASSILGTGPLAKNIQYF	TGTGCCAGTAGTATCCTAGGGACAGGACCTCTAGCCAAAAACATTCAGTACTTC
TRBJ2-1	TRBV28	.	.	CASSQQGFNNEQFF	TGTGCCAGCAGTCAACAGGGTTTTAACAATGAGCAGTTCTTC
TRBJ2-3	TRBV29-1	.	.	CSVATGRRTDTQYF	TGCAGCGTTGCTACGGGACGTCGAACAGATACGCAGTATTTT
TRBJ2-1	TRBV19	.	.	CASSILNEQFF	TGTGCCAGTAGTATATTAAATGAGCAGTTCTTC
TRBJ1-2	TRBV5-7	.	.	CASSWAPLGYTF	TGTGCCAGCAGCTGGGCACCCCTTGGCTACACCTTC
TRBJ2-1	TRBV7-8	.	.	CASSLAVPFF	TGTGCCAGCAGCTTAGCGGTGCCGTTCTTC
TRBJ1-1	TRBV19	TRBD1	.	CASSLGQGALTEAFF	TGTGCCAGTAGTCTCGGACAGGGGGCTCTAACTGAAGCTTTCTTT